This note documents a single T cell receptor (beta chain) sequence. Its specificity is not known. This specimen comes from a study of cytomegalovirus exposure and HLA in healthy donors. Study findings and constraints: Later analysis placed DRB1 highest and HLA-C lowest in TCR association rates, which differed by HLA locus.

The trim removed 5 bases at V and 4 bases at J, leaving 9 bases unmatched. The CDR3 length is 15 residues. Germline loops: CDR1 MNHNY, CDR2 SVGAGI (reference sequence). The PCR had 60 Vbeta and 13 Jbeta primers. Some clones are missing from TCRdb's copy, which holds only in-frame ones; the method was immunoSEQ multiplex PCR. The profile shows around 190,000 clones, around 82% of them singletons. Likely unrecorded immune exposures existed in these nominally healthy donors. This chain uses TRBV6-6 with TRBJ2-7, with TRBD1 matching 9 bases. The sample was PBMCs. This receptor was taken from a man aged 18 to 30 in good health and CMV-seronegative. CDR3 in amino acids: CASSPPGQGLYEQYF. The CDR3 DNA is TGTGCCAGCAGTCCTCCGGGACAGGGACTTTACGAGCAGTACTTC.